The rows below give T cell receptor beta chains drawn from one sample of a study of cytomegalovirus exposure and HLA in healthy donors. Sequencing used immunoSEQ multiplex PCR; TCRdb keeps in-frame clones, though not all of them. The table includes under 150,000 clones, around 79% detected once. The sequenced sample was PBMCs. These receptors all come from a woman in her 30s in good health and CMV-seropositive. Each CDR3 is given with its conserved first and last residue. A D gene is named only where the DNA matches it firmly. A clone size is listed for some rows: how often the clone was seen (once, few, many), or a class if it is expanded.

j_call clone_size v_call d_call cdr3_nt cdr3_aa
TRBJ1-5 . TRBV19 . TGTGCCAGTAGCGCCTCGGGACACTTCAATCAGCCCCAGCATTTT CASSASGHFNQPQHF
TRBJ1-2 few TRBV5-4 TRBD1 TGTGCCAGCAGCTTGTGGGTAGTTCGGACAGGGGGCTTCAACTACACCTTC CASSLWVVRTGGFNYTF
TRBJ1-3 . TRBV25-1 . TGTGCCAGCAGTCCTTGGGAGAGCTCTGGAAACACCATATATTTT CASSPWESSGNTIYF
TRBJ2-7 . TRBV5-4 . TGTGCCAGCAGCTCTAACGTAAAGTTGAGCTACGAGCAGTACTTC CASSSNVKLSYEQYF
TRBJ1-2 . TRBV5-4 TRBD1 TGTGCCAGCAACCTTCGAGGGGGCGCGGGTGGCTACACCTTC CASNLRGGAGGYTF
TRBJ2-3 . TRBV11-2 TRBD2 TGTGCCAGCAGCTTATTACTAGCGGGGGGGCCGAGCACAGATACGCAGTATTTT CASSLLLAGGPSTDTQYF
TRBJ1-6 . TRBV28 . TGTGCCAGCAGTTTAGTACAGGATAATTCACCCCTCCACTTT CASSLVQDNSPLHF
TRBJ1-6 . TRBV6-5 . TGTGCCAGCAGTTTCGCCTCCCGCGGCTCACCCCTCCACTTT CASSFASRGSPLHF
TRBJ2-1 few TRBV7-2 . TGTGCCAGCAGCTTAGTCCGGGGAAACAATGAGCAGTTCTTC CASSLVRGNNEQFF
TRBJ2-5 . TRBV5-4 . TGTGCCAGCAGCCCGGACCAAGAGACCCAGTACTTC CASSPDQETQYF
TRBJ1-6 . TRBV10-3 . TGTGCCATCACCCCGGGGGGGTACTCACCCCTCCACTTT CAITPGGYSPLHF
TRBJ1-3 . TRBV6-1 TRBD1 TGTGCCAGCAGGGGACAGGGTACTGGAAACACCATATATTTT CASRGQGTGNTIYF
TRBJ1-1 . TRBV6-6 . TGTGCCTGCAGACATTCTCGGGATATGAACACTGAAGCTTTCTTT CACRHSRDMNTEAFF